This T cell receptor (beta chain) was recovered during a study of blood T cell repertoires in COVID-19. Looking at the study overall: PBMCs, B-cell-depleted T cells, or T cells provided the cDNA or gDNA that made up the material.

The CDR3 has 13 amino acids. Germline V lookup: CDR1 SGHDN, CDR2 FVKESK. V was shortened by 4 bases and J by 2 bases, with 9 bases between the two germline ends. As handled by the study authors: Quantification of nucleated cells was approximated via reference gene primer amplification. TCRdb's table, derived via immunoSEQ multiplex PCR, lists solely in-frame clones and lacks some. V, J and clone size were drawn from that table, and D and trimming were deduced from the DNA. The sample shows approximately 440,000 clones, 90% of them seen only once. This clonotype was obtained from a man between 18 and 35 years old who had recovered from COVID-19. This rearrangement joins TRBV14 to TRBJ2-7; perhaps TRBD1 as D (6 bases). The sequencing input was PBMCs or T cells enriched from blood (not recorded which). The CDR3 here is CASSPGHAYEQYF. The DNA of the CDR3 is TGTGCCAGCAGCCCGGGACATGCCTACGAGCAGTACTTC.